There are a few counts of the clone carrying this T cell receptor (beta chain). Its antigen is as yet unknown. This entry belongs to a study of beta chain features in type 1 diabetes. Findings of the study overall: A closer apparent resemblance between naive, central memory and Treg TCRB repertoires was seen in patients than in healthy donors. VDJ junctions in type 1 diabetes patients carried more deletions and fewer insertions.

cDNA synthesis used the whole RNA isolate, giving expressed TCRB sequences. The method was immunoSEQ multiplex PCR; TCRdb's version includes in-frame clones alone and lacks a portion of them. The table records 250,000 or so clones, 25% to 30% of them present only once. Germline V gives CDR1 SGHNT, CDR2 YENEEA. Trimming took off 0 bases at V and 7 bases at J, with 13 bases between the two ends. The CDR3 runs to 15 residues. Sorting with CD45RO/CCR7/CD25/CD127/CD95/CD27 yielded naive, central memory, regulatory and stem-like memory CD4+ cells. The specimen sequenced was central memory CD4+ T cells from blood. J is TRBJ2-1 and V is TRBV11-3; unclear D gene. The TCR sequence derives from a man in his thirties or forties in good health. CDR3: CASSLEGSVGNEQFF. The CDR3, as DNA: TGTGCCAGCAGCTTAGAGGGCAGTGTAGGGAATGAGCAGTTCTTC.